This TCR beta chain came from a study of human T cells and chemical hapten exposure. A word on this clonotype: A read error may produce the germline difference seen at one junction end.

As to time point: pre-sensitization, week 0. Treatment denoted: therapeutic diphenylcyclopropenone sensitization with weekly scalp DPC. The CDR3 extends over 13 amino acids. CDR1 is SGHTA, CDR2 FQGNSA, per germline. From the RACE reads, TCRdb called clonotypes with MiXCR, one entry per CDR3 protein. The sample contains approximately 260,000 distinct CDR3 sequences, about 7.7% of which appear only once. The sequence came from a man aged 18 to 30 with alopecia areata. Some clones in this sample may be carry-over from other donors' samples. The sample was whole blood, taken in connection with sensitization to the hapten diphenylcyclopropenone (DPC). The V gene is TRBV7-2, the J gene TRBJ1-2, with D uncertain. CDR3 in amino acids: CASSFQRLDGFTF. The CDR3 DNA reads TGTGCCAGCAGCTTTCAACGCCTGGATGGCTTCACCTTC.